This entry lists 13 T cell receptor beta chains sequenced from one sample in a study of beta chain features in type 1 diabetes. The entirety of the isolated RNA underwent reverse transcription, so expressed TCRB transcripts were sequenced. The table came from immunoSEQ multiplex PCR; TCRdb's copy has only in-frame clones and leaves some out. The sample shows 810,000 or so clones, roughly 16% of them seen only once. The specimen was naive CD4+ T cells from blood. Receptors originate from a woman aged 18-29 years in good health.

The rearrangement links TRBV7-2 to TRBJ1-2; 7 bases are a match to TRBD1. The CDR3 length is 14 residues. V lost 5 bases, J lost 4 bases, and 7 bases stayed unmatched. The V gene's germline CDR1 is SGHTA and CDR2 FQGNSA. The CDR3 spells CASSQEGQSYGYTF. CDR3 coding DNA: TGTGCCAGCAGCCAAGAGGGACAGAGCTATGGCTACACCTTC.

This clone appeared a few times. The CDR3 reads CASCPGLAEETQYF. Written as DNA, the CDR3 is TGTGCCAGCTGTCCGGGACTAGCGGAAGAGACCCAGTACTTC. The V gene is TRBV7-2, the J gene TRBJ2-5; the match to TRBD2 covers 11 bases. Germline CDR1 reads SGHTA; CDR2 reads FQGNSA. There are 14 residues in the CDR3. V lost 8 bases and J lost 3; bases outside the gene matches: 5.

This clone was observed a handful of times. V is TRBV27 and J is TRBJ2-5; 12 nucleotides match TRBD2. This CDR3 has 17 amino acids. V dropped 5 bases and J dropped 5; count of bases not matched to a gene: 12. Germline loops: CDR1 MNHEY, CDR2 SMNVEV (reference sequence). The chain's CDR3 is CASSEQKTSGSGETQYF. CDR3 nucleotide sequence: TGTGCCAGCAGTGAACAGAAGACTAGCGGGAGTGGGGAGACCCAGTACTTC.

The sample holds a few counts of this clone. The chain recombines TRBV7-9 with TRBJ2-7; TRBD1 might be the D (5 bases). Germline values: CDR1 SEHNR, CDR2 FQNEAQ (reference sequence). V dropped 3 bases and J dropped 2 bases, with 14 bases sitting between them. CDR3 length: 15 amino acids. CDR3 loop: CASSFPTAVTYEQYF. The CDR3 region has the DNA TGTGCCAGCAGCTTCCCGACAGCTGTAACCTACGAGCAGTACTTC.

The chain employs TRBV4-3 and TRBJ2-3; tentatively, D is TRBD1 or TRBD2 (6 bases each). Between the trimmed V and J ends, which lost 3 bases and 4 bases, there was a span of 17 bases. The CDR3 is 16 residues long. CDR1 and CDR2 from the germline V gene are LGHNA and YSLEER. CDR3 sequence: CASSQPEGGGADTQYF. CDR3 nucleotide sequence: TGCGCCAGCAGCCAGCCGGAGGGGGGAGGAGCAGATACGCAGTATTTT.

The chain uses TRBV12-5 and TRBJ2-3; 8 nucleotides align to TRBD1. Germline V CDR1 and CDR2: LGHNT, FRNRAP. V lost 5 bases, J lost 2 bases, and 6 bases stayed unmatched. This CDR3 contains 15 residues. The CDR3 DNA sequence: TGTGCTAGTGGTCCGGGACAGGCTCACACAGATACGCAGTATTTT. The encoded protein is CASGPGQAHTDTQYF.

The chain couples TRBV6-6 to TRBJ2-7; TRBD1 aligns across 11 bases. Germline V gene data show CDR1 as MNHNY and CDR2 as SVGAGI (reference sequence). Trimming removed 5 bases from V and 3 bases from J; junction bases left unmatched: 6. The CDR3 contains 15 residues. The CDR3 region is CASSQPGTGGYEQYF. CDR3 nucleotide sequence: TGTGCCAGCAGTCAACCCGGGACAGGGGGCTACGAGCAGTACTTC.

A few counts support this clone. The CDR3 sequence: CASSQEKAGELFF. The DNA for the CDR3 is TGTGCCAGCAGCCAAGAAAAGGCCGGGGAGCTGTTTTTT. The V and J genes are TRBV4-2 and TRBJ2-2; D is unresolved. Trimming cost V 0 bases and J 6 bases, with 5 bases left between them. Germline CDR1 reads LGHNA; CDR2 reads YNFKEQ. The CDR3 totals 13 residues.

The rearrangement joins TRBV18 to TRBJ1-1; D not resolved. The CDR3 sequence is 14 residues long. Germline V CDR1 and CDR2: KGHSH, LQKENI. The V gene lost 2 bases and the J gene lost 1 base, with 8 bases spanning the gap. The DNA of the CDR3 is TGTGCCAGCTCACCAATTAACTCGAACACTGAAGCTTTCTTT. It yields the protein CASSPINSNTEAFF.

The CDR3 reads CASSFSGTGRYNEQFF. The CDR3 DNA reads TGTGCCAGCAGTTTTTCCGGGACAGGGAGGTACAATGAGCAGTTCTTC. The V and J genes are TRBV28 and TRBJ2-1, with TRBD1 matching 9 bases. V dropped 3 bases and J dropped 4; count of bases not matched to a gene: 7. This CDR3 spans 16 amino acids. Germline CDR1 and CDR2: MDHEN and SYDVKM.

There are a few counts of this clone. The V gene is TRBV10-3, the J gene TRBJ2-1, with TRBD2 matching over 16 bases. CDR3 length equals 16 residues. V was clipped by 10 bases and J by 9 bases; unmatched bases: 12. Germline CDR1 ENHRY, CDR2 SYGVKD. The CDR3 DNA sequence: TGTGCCACCAGCCTGGGACTAGCGGGAGGGGGAGGTGAGCAGTTCTTC. Translated, it gives CATSLGLAGGGGEQFF.

This clone has a handful of counts. The same CDR3 can be traced to other DNA sequences in this sample. The rearrangement joins TRBV9 to TRBJ2-7; TRBD1 aligns across 8 bases. Germline assignment: CDR1 SGDLS and CDR2 YYNGEE. The V segment lost 0 bases and the J segment 0 bases; nucleotides outside the gene matches: 2. CDR3 size: 15 residues. The CDR3 reads CASSVGGTGSYEQYF. CDR3 coding DNA: TGTGCCAGCAGCGTAGGTGGGACAGGCTCCTACGAGCAGTACTTC.

V usage is TRBV27 and J usage is TRBJ1-1, with D possibly matching TRBD1 (5 bases). The CDR3 spans 14 residues. Germline CDR1 is MNHEY and CDR2 is SMNVEV (reference sequence). Trimming cost V 1 base and J 7 bases, with 13 bases left between them. The CDR3 spells CASSLFGRADEAFF. The DNA for the CDR3 is TGTGCCAGCAGTTTATTCGGCAGGGCGGATGAAGCTTTCTTT.